This TCR beta chain was found in a study of siplizumab effects on memory and regulatory T cells. Study conclusions and caveats: Assignment of a naive or memory phenotype failed for roughly 75-96% of the proliferating CD4+ or CD8+ clones. Major contributors to the alloresponse seemed to be naive T cells, which also appeared more diverse than memory cells. Sequences that were alloreactive and traceable to unstimulated CD4+ memory cells were significantly reduced by siplizumab. Just a small share of alloreactive clones was traced back to unstimulated subsets.

CDR3 length: 14 residues. Germline assignment: CDR1 SGHNT and CDR2 YENEEA. The germline V and J ends were trimmed by 0 bases and 6 bases, with 8 bases remaining between them. Concerning this clone itself: Its antigen is undetermined.

Sequencing used immunoSEQ multiplex PCR; TCRdb keeps in-frame clones, though not all of them. The data show 55,000 to 70,000 clones, roughly 93% seen once. V is TRBV11-3 and J is TRBJ2-2; D call uncertain. The sequencing sample was made of CD8+ T cells sorted from blood. This sequence originates from a human donor in good health. CDR3 DNA sequence: TGTGCCAGCAGCTTAGATCTGAGACCCGGGGAGCTGTTTTTT. The encoded protein is CASSLDLRPGELFF.